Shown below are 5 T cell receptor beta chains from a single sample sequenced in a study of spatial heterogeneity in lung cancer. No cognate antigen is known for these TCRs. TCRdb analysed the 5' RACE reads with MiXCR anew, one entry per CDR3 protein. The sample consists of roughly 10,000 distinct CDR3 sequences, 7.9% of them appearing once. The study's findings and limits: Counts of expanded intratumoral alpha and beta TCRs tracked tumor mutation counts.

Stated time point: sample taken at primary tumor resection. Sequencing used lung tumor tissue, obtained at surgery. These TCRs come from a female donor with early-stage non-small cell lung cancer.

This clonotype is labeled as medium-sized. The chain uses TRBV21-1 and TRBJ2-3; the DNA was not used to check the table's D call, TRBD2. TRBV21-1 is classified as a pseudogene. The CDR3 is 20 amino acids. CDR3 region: CASSKGQSAGEVLPADTQYF. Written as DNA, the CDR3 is TGTGCCAGCAGCAAAGGGCAGTCCGCGGGGGAGGTACTTCCCGCAGATACGCAGTATTTT.

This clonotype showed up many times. The CDR3 here is CASSLDNLPAGNTIYF. CDR3 bases: TGCGCCAGCAGCTTGGACAACCTCCCGGCTGGAAACACCATATATTTT. This chain joins TRBV5-1 and TRBJ1-3; D gene uncertain. The CDR3 extends over 16 amino acids. Germline loops: CDR1 SGHRS, CDR2 YFSETQ. The V end lost 0 bases, the J end lost 2 bases, and 12 bases lay between the germline ends.

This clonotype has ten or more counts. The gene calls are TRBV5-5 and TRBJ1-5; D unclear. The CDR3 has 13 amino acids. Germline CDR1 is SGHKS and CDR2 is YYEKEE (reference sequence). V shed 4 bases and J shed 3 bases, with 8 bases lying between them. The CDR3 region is CASSVSINQPQHF. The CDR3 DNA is TGTGCCAGCAGCGTCTCGATCAATCAGCCCCAGCATTTT.

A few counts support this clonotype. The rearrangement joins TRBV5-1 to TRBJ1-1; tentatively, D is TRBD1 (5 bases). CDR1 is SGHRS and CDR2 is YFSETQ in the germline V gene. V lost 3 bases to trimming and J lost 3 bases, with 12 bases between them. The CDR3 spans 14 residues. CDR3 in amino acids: CASSWDLRDTEAFF. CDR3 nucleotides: TGCGCCAGCAGCTGGGACCTCCGGGACACTGAAGCTTTCTTT.

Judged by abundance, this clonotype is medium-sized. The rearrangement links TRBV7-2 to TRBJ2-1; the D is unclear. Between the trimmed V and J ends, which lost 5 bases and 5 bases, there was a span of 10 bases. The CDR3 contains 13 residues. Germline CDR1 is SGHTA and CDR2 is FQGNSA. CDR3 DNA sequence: TGTGCCAGCAGCATATCGGGCCACAATGAGCAGTTCTTC. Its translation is CASSISGHNEQFF.